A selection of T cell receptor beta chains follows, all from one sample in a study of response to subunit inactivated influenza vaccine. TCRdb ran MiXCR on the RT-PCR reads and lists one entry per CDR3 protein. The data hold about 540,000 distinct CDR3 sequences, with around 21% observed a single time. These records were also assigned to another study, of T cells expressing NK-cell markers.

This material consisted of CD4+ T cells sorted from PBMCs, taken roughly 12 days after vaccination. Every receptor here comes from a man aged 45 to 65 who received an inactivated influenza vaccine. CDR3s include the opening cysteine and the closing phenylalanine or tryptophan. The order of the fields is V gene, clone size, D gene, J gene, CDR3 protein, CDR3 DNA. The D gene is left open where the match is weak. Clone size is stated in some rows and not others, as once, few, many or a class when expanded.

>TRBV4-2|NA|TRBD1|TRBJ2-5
CASSQGTGGAVGETQYF
TGTGCCAGCAGCCAAGGGACAGGGGGCGCGGTAGGAGAGACCCAGTACTTC
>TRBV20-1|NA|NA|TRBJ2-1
CSAKTGTGSYNEQFF
TGCAGTGCTAAAACCGGGACTGGCTCCTACAATGAGCAGTTCTTC
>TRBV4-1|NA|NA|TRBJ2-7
CASSQPGRANSYEQYF
TGCGCCAGCAGCCAGCCCGGGCGCGCAAACTCCTACGAGCAGTACTTC
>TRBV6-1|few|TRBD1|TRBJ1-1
CASSGTGDTEAFF
TGTGCCAGCAGCGGTACAGGGGACACTGAAGCTTTCTTT
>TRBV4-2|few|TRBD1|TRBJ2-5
CASSPDRAETQYF
TGTGCCAGCAGTCCGGACAGGGCAGAGACCCAGTACTTC
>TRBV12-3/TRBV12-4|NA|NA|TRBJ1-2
CASTVTQVWDYGYTF
TGTGCCAGCACCGTAACACAGGTCTGGGACTATGGCTACACCTTC
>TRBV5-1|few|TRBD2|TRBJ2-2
CASSLELAGAHGELFF
TGCGCCAGCAGCTTGGAACTAGCGGGAGCTCACGGGGAGCTGTTTTTT
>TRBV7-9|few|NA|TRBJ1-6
CASSLAGPYNSPLHF
TGTGCCAGCAGCTTAGCGGGGCCCTATAATTCACCCCTCCACTTT
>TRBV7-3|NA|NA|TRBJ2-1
CASSPDISYNEQFF
TGTGCCAGCAGCCCAGATATTTCCTACAATGAGCAGTTCTTC
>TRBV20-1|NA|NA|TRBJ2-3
CSARPVPPSPDTQYF
TGCAGTGCTAGACCGGTTCCCCCTAGCCCAGATACGCAGTATTTT
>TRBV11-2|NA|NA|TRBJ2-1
CASSLNPGTYNEQFF
TGTGCCAGCAGCTTAAACCCCGGGACATACAATGAGCAGTTCTTC
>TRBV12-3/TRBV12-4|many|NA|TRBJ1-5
CASSLRGINQPQHF
TGTGCCAGCAGTTTAAGGGGGATCAATCAGCCCCAGCATTTT
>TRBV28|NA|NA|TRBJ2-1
CASWGSYNEQFF
TGTGCCAGCTGGGGATCCTACAATGAGCAGTTCTTC
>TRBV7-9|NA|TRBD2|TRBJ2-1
CASSPGWREVNEQFF
TGTGCCAGCAGCCCCGGGTGGCGGGAGGTGAATGAGCAGTTCTTC
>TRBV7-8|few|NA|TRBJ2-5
CASSLSLRGLLQETQYF
TGTGCCAGCAGCTTAAGTTTGCGGGGGCTACTACAAGAGACCCAGTACTTC
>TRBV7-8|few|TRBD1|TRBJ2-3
CASSLERPANRGTQYF
TGTGCCAGCAGCTTAGAAAGGCCGGCTAACAGGGGGACGCAGTATTTT
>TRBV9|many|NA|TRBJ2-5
CASSVGVGQETQYF
TGTGCCAGCAGCGTAGGGGTGGGGCAAGAGACCCAGTACTTC
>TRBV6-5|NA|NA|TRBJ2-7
CASSYGRLGSREQYF
TGTGCCAGCAGTTACGGGAGGCTAGGTAGCCGCGAGCAGTACTTC
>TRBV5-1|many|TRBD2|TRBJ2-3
CASSSGTSGGTDTQYF
TGCGCCAGCAGCTCCGGGACTAGCGGGGGCACAGATACGCAGTATTTT
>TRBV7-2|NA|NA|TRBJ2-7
CASSLVTHNYEQYF
TGTGCCAGCAGCTTAGTCACGCACAACTACGAGCAGTACTTC
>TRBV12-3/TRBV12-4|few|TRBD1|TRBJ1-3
CASSLKGTGGAGNTIYF
TGTGCCAGCAGTTTGAAAGGGACAGGGGGCGCCGGAAACACCATATATTTT
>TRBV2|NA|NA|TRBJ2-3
CASNRGLSTDTQYF
TGTGCCAGCAATCGGGGCCTAAGCACAGATACGCAGTATTTT
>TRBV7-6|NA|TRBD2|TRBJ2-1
CASSPRGGVRNRVFF
TGTGCCAGCAGTCCACGGGGGGGGGTCCGGAACAGGGTGTTCTTC
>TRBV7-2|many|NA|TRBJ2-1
CASSLRGGRTNEQFF
TGTGCCAGCAGCTTACGGGGCGGCCGAACCAATGAGCAGTTCTTC
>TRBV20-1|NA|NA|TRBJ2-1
CSAQIVATGKWEQFF
TGCAGTGCCCAAATTGTGGCGACCGGAAAGTGGGAGCAGTTCTTC
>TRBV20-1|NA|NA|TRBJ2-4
CSASPGSVAKNIQYF
TGCAGTGCCTCCCCGGGTTCGGTCGCCAAAAACATTCAGTACTTC
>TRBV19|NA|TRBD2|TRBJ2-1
CASRIAGTSSYNEQFF
TGTGCCAGTAGAATAGCGGGTACGTCCTCCTACAATGAGCAGTTCTTC
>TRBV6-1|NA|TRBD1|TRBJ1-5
CASMRRGRNQPQHF
TGTGCCAGCATGCGAAGGGGGCGCAATCAGCCCCAGCATTTT
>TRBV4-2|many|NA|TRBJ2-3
CASSQARELQYF
TGTGCCAGCAGCCAAGCCCGGGAGTTGCAGTATTTT
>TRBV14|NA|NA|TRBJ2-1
CASSHSRARSSYNEQFF
TGTGCCAGCAGCCATTCTCGCGCCAGGAGCTCCTACAATGAGCAGTTCTTC
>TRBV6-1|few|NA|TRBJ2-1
CASSEFVLTYNEQFF
TGTGCCAGCAGTGAGTTCGTTCTCACCTACAATGAGCAGTTCTTC
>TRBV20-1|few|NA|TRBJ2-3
CSARDLFTDTQYF
TGCAGTGCTAGAGATCTTTTCACAGATACGCAGTATTTT
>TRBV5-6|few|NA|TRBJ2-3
CASILGGRTDTQYF
TGTGCCAGCATCCTTGGGGGACGCACAGATACGCAGTATTTT
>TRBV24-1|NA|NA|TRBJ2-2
CATSHQQGRPGELFF
TGTGCCACCAGTCACCAACAGGGACGGCCCGGGGAGCTGTTTTTT
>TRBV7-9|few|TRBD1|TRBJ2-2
CASSKQGIRGGELFF
TGTGCCAGCAGCAAACAGGGGATCAGGGGCGGGGAGCTGTTTTTT
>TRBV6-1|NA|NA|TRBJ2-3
CASRSPGRNTQYF
TGTGCCAGCAGGAGTCCGGGGCGGAATACGCAGTATTTT
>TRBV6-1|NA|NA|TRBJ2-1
CASSERWVGEQFF
TGTGCCAGCAGCGAGCGCTGGGTCGGTGAGCAGTTCTTC
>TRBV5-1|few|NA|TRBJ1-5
CASSLEPSNQPQHF
TGCGCCAGCAGCTTGGAACCTAGCAATCAGCCCCAGCATTTT
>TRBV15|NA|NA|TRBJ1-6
CATSVSRNSPLHF
TGTGCCACCAGCGTTAGCCGGAATTCACCCCTCCACTTT
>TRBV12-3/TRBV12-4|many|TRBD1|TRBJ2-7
CASSNSGTGGEQYF
TGTGCCAGCAGTAACAGCGGGACAGGGGGCGAGCAGTACTTC
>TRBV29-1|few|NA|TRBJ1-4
CSVGGLDSSNEKLFF
TGCAGCGTTGGGGGGCTGGACAGCTCTAATGAAAAACTGTTTTTT
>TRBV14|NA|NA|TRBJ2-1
CASSQVGGNEQFF
TGTGCCAGCAGCCAAGTTGGAGGCAATGAGCAGTTCTTC
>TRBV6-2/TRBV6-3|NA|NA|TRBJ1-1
CASRGRRGGTEAFF
TGTGCCAGCAGGGGACGGAGGGGGGGCACTGAAGCTTTCTTT
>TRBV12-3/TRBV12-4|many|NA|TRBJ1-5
CASSFFGGNQPQHF
TGTGCCAGCAGTTTTTTTGGAGGGAATCAGCCCCAGCATTTT
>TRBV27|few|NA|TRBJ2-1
CASSSAGTRYNEQFF
TGTGCCAGCAGTTCGGCCGGGACCCGATACAATGAGCAGTTCTTC
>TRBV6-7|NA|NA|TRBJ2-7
CASSYSTWSSYEQYF
TGTGCCAGCAGTTACTCGACATGGAGCTCCTACGAGCAGTACTTC
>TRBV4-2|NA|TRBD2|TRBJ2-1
CASSQGTSGNHYNEQFF
TGTGCCAGCAGCCAGGGGACTAGCGGAAACCACTACAATGAGCAGTTCTTC
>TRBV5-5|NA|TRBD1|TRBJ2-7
CASSLLQGPHEQYF
TGTGCCAGCAGCTTATTACAGGGGCCCCACGAGCAGTACTTC
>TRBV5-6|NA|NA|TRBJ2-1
CASSIIRQGRAGVRANEQFF
TGTGCCAGCAGCATCATTCGACAGGGCCGAGCGGGAGTAAGGGCCAATGAGCAGTTCTTC
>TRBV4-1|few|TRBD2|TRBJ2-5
CASSQQAGVETQYF
TGCGCCAGCAGCCAGCAAGCGGGAGTAGAGACCCAGTACTTC
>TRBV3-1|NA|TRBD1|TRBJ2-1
CASEDRRTYNEQFF
TGTGCCAGCGAGGACAGGCGAACGTACAATGAGCAGTTCTTC
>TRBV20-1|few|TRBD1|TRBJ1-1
CSARRTGVTEAFF
TGCAGTGCTAGAAGGACAGGGGTCACTGAAGCTTTCTTT
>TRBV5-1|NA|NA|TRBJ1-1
CATSLEPGSSTEAFF
TGCGCCACCAGCTTGGAACCGGGAAGTTCCACTGAAGCTTTCTTT
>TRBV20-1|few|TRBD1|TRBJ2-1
CSASSQGAYNEQFF
TGCAGTGCTAGTTCGCAGGGGGCGTACAATGAGCAGTTCTTC
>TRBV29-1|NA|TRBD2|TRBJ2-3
CSVDGGRTSTDTQYF
TGCAGCGTTGATGGCGGGAGGACTAGCACAGATACGCAGTATTTT
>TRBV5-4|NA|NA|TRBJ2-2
CASSLEQIGELFF
TGTGCCAGCAGCTTGGAGCAGATCGGGGAGCTGTTTTTT
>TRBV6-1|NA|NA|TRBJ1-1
CASNPSPGSGTEAFF
TGTGCCAGCAACCCGTCCCCGGGATCAGGAACTGAAGCTTTCTTT
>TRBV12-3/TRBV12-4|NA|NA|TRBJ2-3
CASSTNQRSGTDTQYF
TGTGCCAGCAGTACTAACCAAAGGAGTGGCACAGATACGCAGTATTTT
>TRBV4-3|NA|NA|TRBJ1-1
CASSHERTEAFF
TGCGCCAGCAGCCACGAGCGCACTGAAGCTTTCTTT
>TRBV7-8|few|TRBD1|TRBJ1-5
CASSSDRGRHVNQPQHF
TGTGCCAGCAGCTCGGACAGGGGAAGACACGTCAATCAGCCCCAGCATTTT